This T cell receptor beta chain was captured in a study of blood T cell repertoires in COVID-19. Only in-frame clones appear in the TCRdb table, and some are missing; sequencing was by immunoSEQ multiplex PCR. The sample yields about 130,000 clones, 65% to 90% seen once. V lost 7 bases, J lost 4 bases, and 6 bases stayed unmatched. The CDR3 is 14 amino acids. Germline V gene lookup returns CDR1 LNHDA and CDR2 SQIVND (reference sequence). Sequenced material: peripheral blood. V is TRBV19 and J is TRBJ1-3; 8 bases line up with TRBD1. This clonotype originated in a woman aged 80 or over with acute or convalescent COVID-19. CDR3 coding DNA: TGTGCCAGTAACGACAGGGGCGCGGGAAACACCATATATTTT. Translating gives CASNDRGAGNTIYF.